This T cell receptor (beta chain) was identified in a study of breast tumors, draining lymph nodes, adjacent tissues. Study results and caveats: Most tumor T cells seemingly derive from lymph node, then expand in tumor. Data only fit, rather than demonstrated, lymph node origin of most tumor T cells. Luminal-like breast cancer showed significantly greater tumor-nontumor repertoire similarity than basal-like breast cancer did.

TCRdb recomputed calls from the multiplex PCR reads with MiXCR, one row per CDR3 protein. The sample yields some 170,000 distinct CDR3 sequences, about 34% seen once. Breast cancer patients provided tissue from their axillary draining lymph nodes. This clonotype was detected ten times or more. What it recognizes is unknown. Germline and junction disagree at one end, which may indicate a read error. Germline CDR1 SSHAT, CDR2 FNYEAQ (reference sequence). The CDR3 has 15 residues. This receptor was identified in a female donor with breast cancer. Some clones in this sample may be carry-over from other donors' samples. This chain links TRBV7-7 with TRBJ2-7; tentatively, D is TRBD1 (5 bases). Sequenced: axillary lymph node tissue. This chain's CDR3 is CASSPGPDPAYEQYF. For the CDR3, the DNA is TGTGCTAGCAGCCCAGGGCCGGACCCGGCCTACGAGCAGTACTTC. The full variable domain, in which reference TRBV7-7 and TRBJ2-7 provide the parts outside the CDR3, is GAGVSQSPRYKVTKRGQDVTLRCDPISSHATLYWYQQALGQGPEFLTYFNYEAQPDKSGLPSDRFSAERPEGSISTLTIQRTEQRDSAMYRCASSPGPDPAYEQYFGPGTRLTVT.